These T cell receptor beta chains were read from a single sample in a study of shared clonotypes between healthy human individuals. The data were produced by immunoSEQ multiplex PCR, yet TCRdb's version contains in-frame clones alone and is incomplete. Of about 2.1 million clones in the sample, over 85% are singletons; the top ten hold approximately 1.6%. Sample: naive CD8+ T cells from PBMCs. These receptors all come from a young man in good health. Some clones in this sample may be carry-over from other donors' samples. Both conserved end residues are part of each CDR3. The order of the fields is V gene, CDR3 length, D gene, J gene, clone size, CDR3 protein, CDR3 DNA. A D gene is named only where the DNA matches it firmly. The size field is filled for only some rows; it gives once, few, many or a size class.

v_call: TRBV19; cdr3_length: 15; d_call: -; j_call: TRBJ2-7; clone_size: -; cdr3_aa: CASSTPKTGMHEQYF; cdr3_nt: TGTGCCAGTAGTACACCGAAGACAGGCATGCACGAGCAGTACTTC
v_call: TRBV13; cdr3_length: 15; d_call: TRBD2; j_call: TRBJ2-5; clone_size: -; cdr3_aa: CASTPSGGAGETQYF; cdr3_nt: TGTGCCAGCACCCCCTCGGGAGGCGCAGGGGAGACCCAGTACTTC
v_call: TRBV14; cdr3_length: 15; d_call: -; j_call: TRBJ1-1; clone_size: -; cdr3_aa: CASSQEPQGKTEAFF; cdr3_nt: TGTGCCAGCAGCCAAGAACCACAGGGTAAAACTGAAGCTTTCTTT
v_call: TRBV29-1; cdr3_length: 13; d_call: TRBD1; j_call: TRBJ1-1; clone_size: -; cdr3_aa: CSVKQGRRAEAFF; cdr3_nt: TGCAGCGTTAAACAGGGGAGGAGGGCTGAAGCTTTCTTT
v_call: TRBV29-1; cdr3_length: 14; d_call: -; j_call: TRBJ2-7; clone_size: -; cdr3_aa: CSVEDPGSAYEQYF; cdr3_nt: TGCAGCGTTGAAGATCCCGGGAGCGCCTACGAGCAGTACTTC
v_call: TRBV28; cdr3_length: 15; d_call: -; j_call: TRBJ2-7; clone_size: -; cdr3_aa: CASSFWGVLPSEQYF; cdr3_nt: TGTGCCAGCAGTTTCTGGGGGGTTCTTCCCTCCGAGCAGTACTTC
v_call: TRBV11-2; cdr3_length: 15; d_call: TRBD2; j_call: TRBJ2-7; clone_size: -; cdr3_aa: CASSLRASGSYEQYF; cdr3_nt: TGTGCCAGCAGCTTACGGGCTAGCGGGAGCTACGAGCAGTACTTC
v_call: TRBV6-5; cdr3_length: 15; d_call: TRBD2; j_call: TRBJ2-1; clone_size: -; cdr3_aa: CASSYSGTSSHEQFF; cdr3_nt: TGTGCCAGCAGTTACTCCGGGACTAGCAGCCATGAGCAGTTCTTC
v_call: TRBV7-2; cdr3_length: 15; d_call: -; j_call: TRBJ1-2; clone_size: -; cdr3_aa: CASSLGRGGDYGYTF; cdr3_nt: TGTGCCAGCAGCTTAGGAAGGGGAGGCGACTATGGCTACACCTTC
v_call: TRBV10-3; cdr3_length: 15; d_call: -; j_call: TRBJ1-4; clone_size: -; cdr3_aa: CAISDPQTVSEKLFF; cdr3_nt: TGTGCCATCAGTGATCCCCAGACCGTGTCGGAGAAACTGTTTTTT
v_call: TRBV9; cdr3_length: 14; d_call: -; j_call: TRBJ1-5; clone_size: -; cdr3_aa: CASSVGATNQPQHF; cdr3_nt: TGTGCCAGCAGCGTAGGGGCAACCAATCAGCCCCAGCATTTT
v_call: TRBV19; cdr3_length: 15; d_call: -; j_call: TRBJ2-1; clone_size: -; cdr3_aa: CASSMRGLGVNEQFF; cdr3_nt: TGTGCCAGTAGTATGCGGGGATTGGGAGTCAATGAGCAGTTCTTC
v_call: TRBV27; cdr3_length: 16; d_call: TRBD1; j_call: TRBJ1-5; clone_size: -; cdr3_aa: CASSLRGQGGGQPQHF; cdr3_nt: TGTGCCAGCAGTTTACGAGGGCAGGGGGGAGGTCAGCCCCAGCATTTT
v_call: TRBV5-4; cdr3_length: 11; d_call: -; j_call: TRBJ1-1; clone_size: -; cdr3_aa: CASTFLGEAFF; cdr3_nt: TGTGCCAGCACATTCCTTGGAGAAGCTTTCTTT
v_call: TRBV9; cdr3_length: 15; d_call: TRBD2; j_call: TRBJ2-5; clone_size: -; cdr3_aa: CASTPSAGVGETQYF; cdr3_nt: TGTGCCAGCACCCCCTCGGCGGGAGTTGGGGAGACCCAGTACTTC
v_call: TRBV4-3; cdr3_length: 16; d_call: -; j_call: TRBJ2-1; clone_size: once; cdr3_aa: CASSQDREGVYNEQFF; cdr3_nt: TGCGCCAGCAGCCAAGATCGTGAGGGAGTCTACAATGAGCAGTTCTTC
v_call: TRBV11-2; cdr3_length: 13; d_call: -; j_call: TRBJ1-1; clone_size: -; cdr3_aa: CASSPTGYTEAFF; cdr3_nt: TGTGCCAGCAGCCCCACAGGGTACACTGAAGCTTTCTTT
v_call: TRBV28; cdr3_length: 14; d_call: TRBD1; j_call: TRBJ1-2; clone_size: once; cdr3_aa: CASSPRTGNYGYTF; cdr3_nt: TGTGCCAGCAGTCCCCGGACAGGGAACTATGGCTACACCTTC
v_call: TRBV15; cdr3_length: 17; d_call: TRBD2; j_call: TRBJ2-1; clone_size: once; cdr3_aa: CATSREAGLAGANEQFF; cdr3_nt: TGTGCCACCAGCAGAGAGGCGGGACTAGCGGGTGCCAATGAGCAGTTCTTC
v_call: TRBV30; cdr3_length: 14; d_call: -; j_call: TRBJ1-2; clone_size: -; cdr3_aa: CAWSPPPSHYGYTF; cdr3_nt: TGTGCCTGGAGCCCCCCTCCATCCCACTATGGCTACACCTTC
v_call: TRBV11-2; cdr3_length: 14; d_call: TRBD2; j_call: TRBJ2-5; clone_size: -; cdr3_aa: CASSLVGLGETQYF; cdr3_nt: TGTGCCAGCAGCTTAGTAGGACTAGGAGAGACCCAGTACTTC
v_call: TRBV5-4; cdr3_length: 14; d_call: TRBD1; j_call: TRBJ2-7; clone_size: -; cdr3_aa: CASSPRGSTYEQYF; cdr3_nt: TGTGCCAGCAGCCCCAGGGGGTCCACCTACGAGCAGTACTTC
v_call: TRBV29-1; cdr3_length: 13; d_call: TRBD1; j_call: TRBJ2-1; clone_size: few; cdr3_aa: CSVRDRGLHEQFF; cdr3_nt: TGCAGCGTTCGGGACAGGGGGCTTCATGAGCAGTTCTTC
v_call: TRBV27; cdr3_length: 14; d_call: -; j_call: TRBJ2-2; clone_size: -; cdr3_aa: CASSFSGSTGELFF; cdr3_nt: TGTGCCAGCAGTTTCTCCGGGAGCACCGGGGAGCTGTTTTTT